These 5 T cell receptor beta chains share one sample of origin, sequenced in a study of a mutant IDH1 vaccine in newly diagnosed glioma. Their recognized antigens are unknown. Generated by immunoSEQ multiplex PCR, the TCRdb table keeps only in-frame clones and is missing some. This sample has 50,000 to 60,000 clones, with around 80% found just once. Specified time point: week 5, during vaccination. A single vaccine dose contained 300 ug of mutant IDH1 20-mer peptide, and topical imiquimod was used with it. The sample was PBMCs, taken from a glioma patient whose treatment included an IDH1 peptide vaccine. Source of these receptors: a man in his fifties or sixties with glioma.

The CDR3, as DNA: TGTGCCAGCAGGCCTACAGGGGATCTTACTGAAGCTTTCTTT. Its protein product is CASRPTGDLTEAFF. This chain uses TRBV2 with TRBJ1-1; 7 bases match TRBD1. Germline V gene data show CDR1 as SNHLY and CDR2 as FYNNEI. CDR3 size: 14 residues. V shed 6 bases and J 5 bases; nucleotides not matched to a gene: 9.

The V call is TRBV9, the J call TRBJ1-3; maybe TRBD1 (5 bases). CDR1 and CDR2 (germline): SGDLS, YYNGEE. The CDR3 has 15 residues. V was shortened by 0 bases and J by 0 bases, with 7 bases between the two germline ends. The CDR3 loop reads CASSVGQSSGNTIYF. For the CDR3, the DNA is TGTGCCAGCAGCGTAGGACAGAGCTCTGGAAACACCATATATTTT.

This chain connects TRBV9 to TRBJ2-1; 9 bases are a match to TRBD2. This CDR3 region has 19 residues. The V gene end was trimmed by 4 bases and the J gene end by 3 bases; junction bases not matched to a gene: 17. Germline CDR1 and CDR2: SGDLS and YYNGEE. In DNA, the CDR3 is TGTGCCAGCAGCCCATTTCATTGGGGTAGCGGGAGTCTCTACAATGAGCAGTTCTTC. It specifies CASSPFHWGSGSLYNEQFF.

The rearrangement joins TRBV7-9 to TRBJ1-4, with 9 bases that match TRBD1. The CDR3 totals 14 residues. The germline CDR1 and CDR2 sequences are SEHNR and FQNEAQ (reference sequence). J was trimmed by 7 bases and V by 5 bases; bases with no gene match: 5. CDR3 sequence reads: CASSLRTGVEKLFF. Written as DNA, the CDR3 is TGTGCCAGCAGCCTCCGGACAGGGGTTGAAAAACTGTTTTTT.

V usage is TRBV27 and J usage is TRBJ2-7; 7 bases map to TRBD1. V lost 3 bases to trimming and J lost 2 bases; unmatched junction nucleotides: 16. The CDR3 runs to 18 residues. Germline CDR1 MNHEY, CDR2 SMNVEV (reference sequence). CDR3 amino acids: CASSLGTFSGDSTYEQYF. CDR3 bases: TGTGCCAGCAGTTTGGGGACATTTTCAGGGGACAGTACCTACGAGCAGTACTTC.